Described below is a single TCR beta chain sequence and its context. This record belongs to a study of cytomegalovirus exposure and HLA in healthy donors. In the PCR, 60 Vbeta and 13 Jbeta primers were used. Assay: immunoSEQ multiplex PCR; the TCRdb copy retains only in-frame clones and omits some. The table lists a few hundred thousand clones, approximately 84% of them singletons. V lost 7 bases and J lost 1, with 13 bases in between. CDR1 and CDR2 from the germline V gene are SNHLY and FYNNEI. CDR3 length: 14 amino acids. Specimen: PBMCs. This receptor was taken from a woman aged 40 to 50 in good health and CMV-seropositive. The chain carries TRBV2 and TRBJ1-1, with D uncertain. The CDR3 here is CASKGRGRNTEAFF. The CDR3, as DNA: TGTGCCAGCAAAGGGAGAGGGCGGAACACTGAAGCTTTCTTT.